A single sample gave rise to the 25 T cell receptor beta chains below, sequenced in a study of T cells in narcolepsy. TCRdb's copy holds only in-frame clones and misses some; the assay was immunoSEQ multiplex PCR. The repertoire holds around 30,000 clones, with about four fifths as singletons. Sequencing was done on a sample of CD45RA- memory CD4+ T cells from PBMCs. The receptors here all came from a human donor with narcolepsy.

V usage is TRBV11-3 and J usage is TRBJ2-1, with 8 bases matching TRBD2. The germline CDR1 and CDR2 sequences are SGHNT and YENEEA. The J segment lost 8 bases and the V segment lost 3 bases, leaving 15 bases of the junction unmatched. This CDR3 is 17 amino acids long. The CDR3 loop reads CASSFMSRRGAWDEQFF. The CDR3 coding sequence is TGTGCCAGCAGCTTTATGTCGCGGCGGGGGGCCTGGGATGAGCAGTTCTTC.

The chain joins TRBV28 to TRBJ2-2; 8 nucleotides align to TRBD1. Germline V CDR1 and CDR2: MDHEN, SYDVKM. V dropped 6 bases and J dropped 4; count of bases not matched to a gene: 10. The CDR3 consists of 16 residues. In nucleotides, the CDR3 is TGTGCCAGCAGGTCCCTAGACAGGGGCTTCACCGGGGAGCTGTTTTTT. This encodes CASRSLDRGFTGELFF. The full variable domain, with the rest looked up from reference TRBV28 and TRBJ2-2, is DVKVTQSSRYLVKRTGEKVFLECVQDMDHENMFWYRQDPGLGLRLIYFSYDVKMKEKGDIPEGYSVSREKKERFSLILESASTNQTSMYLCASRSLDRGFTGELFFGEGSRLTVL.

The gene calls are TRBV29-1 and TRBJ1-3, with D uncertain. V was pared by 3 bases and J by 4 bases, with 13 bases between. Germline V gives CDR1 SQVTM, CDR2 ANQGSEA. The CDR3 contains 14 residues. As DNA, the CDR3 is TGCAGCGTTGATCGGAGCGGGTCCGGAAACACCATATATTTT. Encoded protein: CSVDRSGSGNTIYF. Combining the CDR3 with reference TRBV29-1 and TRBJ1-3 gives the whole variable domain SAVISQKPSRDICQRGTSLTIQCQVDSQVTMMFWYRQQPGQSLTLIATANQGSEATYESGFVIDKFPISRPNLTFSTLTVSNMSPEDSSIYLCSVDRSGSGNTIYFGEGSWLTVV.

The V gene is TRBV4-3, the J gene TRBJ2-2; either TRBD1 or TRBD2 may supply D (6 bases each). Germline V gene lookup returns CDR1 LGHNA and CDR2 YSLEER. V lost 1 base and J lost 5, with 11 bases in between. This CDR3 is built from 15 residues. The CDR3 loop is CASSQVGGLTGELFF. The CDR3 region has the DNA TGCGCCAGCAGCCAAGTGGGGGGCCTTACCGGGGAGCTGTTTTTT.

The chain carries TRBV5-4 and TRBJ2-3; perhaps TRBD1 as D (7 bases). V lost 2 bases and J lost 4, with 17 bases in between. The CDR3 is made up of 16 amino acids. From germline, CDR1 is SGHNT and CDR2 YYREEE (reference sequence). CDR3 sequence reads: CASSLNTRGDADTQYF. The CDR3 nucleotides read TGTGCCAGCAGCTTAAACACCAGGGGGGACGCAGATACGCAGTATTTT.

Here the CDR3 reads CAGGLAGLYEQYF. The CDR3, as DNA: TGTGCCGGGGGACTAGCGGGGCTTTACGAGCAGTACTTC. The chain employs TRBV30 and TRBJ2-7; TRBD2 agrees at 13 bases. The CDR3 has 13 amino acids. Germline V gene data show CDR1 as GTSNPN and CDR2 as SVGIG (reference sequence). J was trimmed by 4 bases and V by 8 bases; bases with no gene match: 5.

The rearrangement joins TRBV7-9 to TRBJ2-7; 7 bases align to TRBD1. Germline V gene sequence: CDR1 SEHNR, CDR2 FQNEAQ (reference sequence). This CDR3 region has 14 residues. V lost 1 base to trimming and J lost 6 bases; unmatched junction nucleotides: 6. The CDR3 loop is CASSLEGQIREQYF. The CDR3, as DNA: TGTGCCAGCAGCTTAGAGGGACAGATCCGCGAGCAGTACTTC.

This rearrangement joins TRBV2 to TRBJ1-1; D unresolved. Germline CDR1 is SNHLY and CDR2 is FYNNEI. The CDR3 sequence is 14 residues long. V was pared by 6 bases and J by 3 bases, with 14 bases between. CDR3 in amino acids: CASRVRALDTEAFF. CDR3 nucleotide sequence: TGTGCCAGCAGGGTAAGAGCGCTTGACACTGAAGCTTTCTTT.

V gene TRBV20-1 combines with J gene TRBJ2-5, with D uncertain. The CDR3 consists of 11 residues. Trimming left V 5 bases short and J 4 bases short, with 8 bases between. CDR1 and CDR2 from the germline V gene are DFQATT and SNEGSKA (reference sequence). CDR3 sequence reads: CSAPPRETQYF. CDR3 sequence (DNA): TGCAGTGCTCCGCCCCGAGAGACCCAGTACTTC.

V usage is TRBV6-5 and J usage is TRBJ1-4; the D gene is possibly TRBD1 (5 bases). Trimming cost V 6 bases and J 0 bases, with 11 bases left between them. Per the germline V gene, CDR1 is MNHEY and CDR2 is SVGAGI. The CDR3 totals 15 residues. Here the CDR3 DNA reads TGTGCCAGCAGGAACACAGGAGCAACTAATGAAAAACTGTTTTTT. Protein: CASRNTGATNEKLFF.

The V and J genes are TRBV6-1 and TRBJ2-7, with a tentative D call TRBD1 (5 bases). The ends were cut back, 6 bases at V and 6 bases at J, with 9 bases in the middle. The CDR3 extends over 11 amino acids. From germline, CDR1 is MNHNS and CDR2 SASEGT. This CDR3 reads CASRQGGEQYF. CDR3 DNA sequence: TGTGCCAGCAGGCAGGGTGGCGAGCAGTACTTC.

The chain uses TRBV4-2 and TRBJ2-3, with TRBD2 identical over 14 bases. The CDR3 extends over 16 amino acids. Germline V CDR1 and CDR2: LGHNA, YNFKEQ. V lost 3 bases to trimming and J lost 5 bases; unmatched junction nucleotides: 4. This CDR3 reads CASSQGTSGGVDTQYF. The CDR3 bases are TGTGCCAGCAGCCAGGGGACTAGCGGGGGAGTAGATACGCAGTATTTT.

The genes are TRBV9 and TRBJ1-1; D call uncertain. Germline CDR1 SGDLS, CDR2 YYNGEE. Trimming stripped 0 bases from V and 10 bases from J, with 13 bases between. The CDR3 sequence is 13 residues long. CDR3 in DNA: TGTGCCAGCAGCGTAGACCTCAACGGAGGAGCTTTCTTT. Amino acid sequence: CASSVDLNGGAFF. Combining the CDR3 with reference TRBV9 and TRBJ1-1 gives the whole variable domain DSGVTQTPKHLITATGQRVTLRCSPRSGDLSVYWYQQSLDQGLQFLIQYYNGEERAKGNILERFSAQQFPDLHSELNLSSLELGDSALYFCASSVDLNGGAFFGQGTRLTVV.

This clone has a handful of counts. The CDR3 DNA follows: TGTGCCAGCGGGCCAGGCCTCTACGAGCAGTACTTC. Translation gives CASGPGLYEQYF. The chain has TRBV6-1 and TRBJ2-7; D is unresolved. CDR1 and CDR2 from the germline V gene are MNHNS and SASEGT. V lost 8 bases and J lost 3, with 11 bases in between. The CDR3 consists of 12 residues.

This chain links TRBV5-1 with TRBJ2-7; possibly TRBD1 for D (6 bases). Germline V gene data show CDR1 as SGHRS and CDR2 as YFSETQ. Trimming left V 0 bases short and J 2 bases short, with 12 bases between. CDR3 size: 15 residues. DNA for the CDR3: TGCGCCAGCAGCTTGGGGGACAACCTCCCCTACGAGCAGTACTTC. Its translation: CASSLGDNLPYEQYF. The full variable domain, with the rest looked up from reference TRBV5-1 and TRBJ2-7, is KAGVTQTPRYLIKTRGQQVTLSCSPISGHRSVSWYQQTPGQGLQFLFEYFSETQRNKGNFPGRFSGRQFSNSRSEMNVSTLELGDSALYLCASSLGDNLPYEQYFGPGTRLTVT.

This rearrangement joins TRBV4-1 to TRBJ1-5; 9 bases are a match to TRBD1. With V trimmed by 1 base and J by 2 bases, 6 bases remained unmatched. The CDR3 consists of 17 residues. Germline-derived CDR1 and CDR2 are MGHRA and YSYEKL. CDR3 DNA: TGCGCCAGCAGCCAAGTCACAGGGGGCTTGGGCAATCAGCCCCAGCATTTT. This gives the protein CASSQVTGGLGNQPQHF.

The CDR3 DNA is TGTGCCAGCAGCACCTTACTTCGAGGCGGGGGGGAAGAGACCCAGTACTTC. It specifies CASSTLLRGGGEETQYF. This sequence joins TRBV7-2 and TRBJ2-5; TRBD2 matches at 9 bases. This CDR3 has 17 amino acids. J lost 3 bases, V lost 5 bases, and 13 bases had no gene match. From germline, CDR1 is SGHTA and CDR2 FQGNSA.

V is TRBV4-3 and J is TRBJ1-1; D not certain. Germline V gives CDR1 LGHNA, CDR2 YSLEER. Trimming stripped 5 bases from V and 0 bases from J, with 7 bases between. This CDR3 is 13 amino acids long. This chain's CDR3 is CASSYRMNTEAFF. CDR3 sequence (DNA): TGCGCCAGCAGCTATCGCATGAACACTGAAGCTTTCTTT.

This clone appeared once. The gene calls are TRBV5-6 and TRBJ2-1, with 8 bases that match TRBD2. Unmatched junction bases numbered 7, after V lost 3 bases and J lost 2 bases. This CDR3 comprises 16 residues. Germline lookup yields CDR1 SGHDT and CDR2 YYEEEE. CDR3 region: CASSSLQAGAYNEQFF. CDR3 DNA sequence: TGTGCCAGCAGCTCGCTCCAAGCGGGGGCCTACAATGAGCAGTTCTTC.

The chain couples TRBV7-3 to TRBJ2-1; D may correspond to TRBD1 or TRBD2 (5 bases each). The CDR3 sequence is 13 residues long. V lost 5 bases and J 6 bases, leaving 11 bases between the germline ends. Germline-derived CDR1 and CDR2 are SGHTA and FQGTGA. The CDR3 spells CASSPGPTNEQFF. DNA for the CDR3: TGTGCCAGCAGCCCGGGACCCACCAATGAGCAGTTCTTC.

This clone was detected only once. V gene TRBV4-3 combines with J gene TRBJ2-1, with a tentative D call TRBD1 (6 bases). The germline gives CDR1 LGHNA, CDR2 YSLEER. Trimming pared 4 bases from V and 0 bases from J, leaving 13 bases between. This CDR3 contains 16 residues. Here the CDR3 reads CASSRGTFSSYNEQFF. The CDR3 DNA sequence: TGCGCCAGCAGCCGAGGGACATTTAGCTCCTACAATGAGCAGTTCTTC.

This chain joins TRBV5-4 and TRBJ2-3, with TRBD2 matching 13 bases. After removal of 0 bases from V and 6 bases from J, the junction contained 7 bases not matched to a gene. This CDR3 has 17 residues. Germline assignment: CDR1 SGHNT and CDR2 YYREEE (reference sequence). CDR3: CASSLAGLAGPPDTQYF. CDR3 nucleotide sequence: TGTGCCAGCAGCTTGGCGGGACTAGCGGGGCCGCCGGATACGCAGTATTTT.

This sequence joins TRBV4-3 and TRBJ2-5; 7 bases line up with TRBD2. CDR3 length: 16 amino acids. V trimming: 0 bases; J trimming: 3 bases; junction bases outside the gene matches: 7. Germline V lookup: CDR1 LGHNA, CDR2 YSLEER. The CDR3 sequence: CASSQDGVSGEETQYF. In nucleotides, the CDR3 is TGCGCCAGCAGCCAAGATGGAGTAAGCGGGGAAGAGACCCAGTACTTC.

CDR3 protein: CASSPYEGIYNEQFF. In DNA, the CDR3 is TGTGCCAGCAGCCCCTATGAGGGAATCTACAATGAGCAGTTCTTC. This chain uses TRBV7-2 with TRBJ2-1; TRBD2 is a possible D gene (5 bases). V lost 5 bases to trimming and J lost 3 bases, with 14 bases between them. Germline loops: CDR1 SGHTA, CDR2 FQGNSA. The length of the CDR3 is 15 residues.

The chain joins TRBV6-5 to TRBJ1-5, with 8 bases fitting TRBD1. V was clipped by 6 bases and J by 11 bases; unmatched bases: 12. Per the germline V gene, CDR1 is MNHEY and CDR2 is SVGAGI. The CDR3 runs 14 residues. The CDR3 sequence: CASRSHTGGEAQHF. CDR3 DNA: TGTGCCAGCAGGTCTCATACAGGGGGAGAGGCCCAGCATTTT.